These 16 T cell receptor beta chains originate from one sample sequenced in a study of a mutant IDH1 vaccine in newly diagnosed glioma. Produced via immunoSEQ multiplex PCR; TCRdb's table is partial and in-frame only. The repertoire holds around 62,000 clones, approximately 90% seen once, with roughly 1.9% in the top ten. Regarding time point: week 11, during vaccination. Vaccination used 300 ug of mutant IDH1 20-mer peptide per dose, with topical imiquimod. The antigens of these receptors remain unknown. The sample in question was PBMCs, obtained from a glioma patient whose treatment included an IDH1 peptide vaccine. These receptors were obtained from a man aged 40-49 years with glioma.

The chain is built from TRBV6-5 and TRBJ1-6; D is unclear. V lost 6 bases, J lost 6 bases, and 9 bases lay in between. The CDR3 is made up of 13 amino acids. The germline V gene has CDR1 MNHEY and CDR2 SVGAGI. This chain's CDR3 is CASSRAGNSPLHF. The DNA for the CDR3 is TGTGCCAGCAGCCGGGCGGGTAATTCACCCCTCCACTTT.

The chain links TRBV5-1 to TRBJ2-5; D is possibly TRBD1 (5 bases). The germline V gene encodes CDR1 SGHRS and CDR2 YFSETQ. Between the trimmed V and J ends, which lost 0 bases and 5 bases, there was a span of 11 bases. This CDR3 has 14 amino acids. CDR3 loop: CASSLEVRAETQYF. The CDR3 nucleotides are TGCGCCAGCAGCTTGGAGGTCAGGGCCGAGACCCAGTACTTC.

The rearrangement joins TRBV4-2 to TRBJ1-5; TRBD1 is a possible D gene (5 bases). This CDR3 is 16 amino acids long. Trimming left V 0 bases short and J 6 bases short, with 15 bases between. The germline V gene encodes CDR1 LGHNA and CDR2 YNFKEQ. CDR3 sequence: CASSQDAGSGGQPQHF. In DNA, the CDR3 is TGTGCCAGCAGCCAAGACGCGGGCTCGGGGGGTCAGCCCCAGCATTTT.

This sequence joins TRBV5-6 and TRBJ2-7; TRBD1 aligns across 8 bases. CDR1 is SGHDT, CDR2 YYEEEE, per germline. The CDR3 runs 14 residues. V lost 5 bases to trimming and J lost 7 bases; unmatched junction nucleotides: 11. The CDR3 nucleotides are TGTGCCAGCAGACCTGGAGGACAGGGCGATGAGCAGTACTTC. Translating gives CASRPGGQGDEQYF.

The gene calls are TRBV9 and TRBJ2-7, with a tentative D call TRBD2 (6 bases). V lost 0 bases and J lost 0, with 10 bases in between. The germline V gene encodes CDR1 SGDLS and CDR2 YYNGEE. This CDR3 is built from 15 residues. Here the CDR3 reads CASSVDSGPSYEQYF. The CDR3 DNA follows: TGTGCCAGCAGCGTAGATAGCGGACCCTCCTACGAGCAGTACTTC.

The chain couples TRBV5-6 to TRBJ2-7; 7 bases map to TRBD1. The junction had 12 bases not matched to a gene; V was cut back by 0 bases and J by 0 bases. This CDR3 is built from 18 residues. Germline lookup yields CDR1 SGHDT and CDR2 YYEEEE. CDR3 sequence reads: CASSLAPAQWDSSYEQYF. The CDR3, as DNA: TGTGCCAGCAGCTTGGCACCCGCTCAATGGGACAGCTCCTACGAGCAGTACTTC.

In nucleotides, the CDR3 is TGTGCCAGCAGTGGCCTCGCTGGGGGACGGTATGAGCAGTTCTTC. It is translated as CASSGLAGGRYEQFF. The chain employs TRBV6-4 and TRBJ2-1; the D call may be TRBD1 or TRBD2 (5 bases each). The CDR3 sequence is 15 residues long. Germline CDR1 and CDR2: MRHNA and SNTAGT. V lost 4 bases, J lost 8 bases, and 18 bases lay in between.

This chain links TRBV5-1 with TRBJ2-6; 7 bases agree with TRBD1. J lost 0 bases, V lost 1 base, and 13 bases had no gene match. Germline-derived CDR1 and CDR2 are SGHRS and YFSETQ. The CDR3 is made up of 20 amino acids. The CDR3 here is CASSLPRQGASPSGANVLTF. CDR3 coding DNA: TGCGCCAGCAGCTTGCCTCGACAGGGAGCCTCACCCTCTGGGGCCAACGTCCTGACTTTC.

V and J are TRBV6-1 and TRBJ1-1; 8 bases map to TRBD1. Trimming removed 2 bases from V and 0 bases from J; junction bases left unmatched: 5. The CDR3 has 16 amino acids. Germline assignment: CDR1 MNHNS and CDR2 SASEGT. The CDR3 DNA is TGTGCCAGCAGTGAAAGGGACAGGAGATTGAACACTGAAGCTTTCTTT. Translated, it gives CASSERDRRLNTEAFF.

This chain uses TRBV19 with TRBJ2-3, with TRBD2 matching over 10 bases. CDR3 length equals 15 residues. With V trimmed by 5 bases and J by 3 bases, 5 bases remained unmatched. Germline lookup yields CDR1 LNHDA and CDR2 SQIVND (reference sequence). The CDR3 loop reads CASSLASGSTDTQYF. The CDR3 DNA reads TGTGCCAGTAGTCTAGCTAGCGGGAGTACAGATACGCAGTATTTT.

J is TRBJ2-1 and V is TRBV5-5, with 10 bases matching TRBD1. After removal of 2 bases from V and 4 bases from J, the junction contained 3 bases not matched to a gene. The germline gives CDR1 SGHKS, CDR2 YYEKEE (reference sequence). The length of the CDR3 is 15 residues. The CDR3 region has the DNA TGTGCCAGCAGCTTAGGACAGGGGGTGTACAATGAGCAGTTCTTC. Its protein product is CASSLGQGVYNEQFF.

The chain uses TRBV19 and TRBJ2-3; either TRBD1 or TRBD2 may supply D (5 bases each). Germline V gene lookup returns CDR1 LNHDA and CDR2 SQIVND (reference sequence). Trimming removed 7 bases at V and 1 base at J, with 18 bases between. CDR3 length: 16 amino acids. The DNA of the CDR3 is TGTGCCAGTACACCCCTAGGGGAGAGAGGCACAGATACGCAGTATTTT. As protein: CASTPLGERGTDTQYF.

For the CDR3, the DNA is TGTGCCAGTACTACAGGGGGTGAGCAGTTCTTC. It specifies CASTTGGEQFF. This chain connects TRBV19 to TRBJ2-1; 8 nucleotides agree with TRBD1. J gave up 9 bases and V 7 bases, and 2 bases lay outside the gene matches. The CDR3 is 11 residues long. CDR1 and CDR2 (germline): LNHDA, SQIVND (reference sequence).

CDR3 sequence: CASRIGEKLFF. Here the CDR3 DNA reads TGTGCCAGCAGGATTGGCGAAAAACTGTTTTTT. The gene calls are TRBV28 and TRBJ1-4; the D is unclear. Germline values: CDR1 MDHEN, CDR2 SYDVKM. V lost 6 bases and J lost 8, with 7 bases in between. The CDR3 is 11 residues long.

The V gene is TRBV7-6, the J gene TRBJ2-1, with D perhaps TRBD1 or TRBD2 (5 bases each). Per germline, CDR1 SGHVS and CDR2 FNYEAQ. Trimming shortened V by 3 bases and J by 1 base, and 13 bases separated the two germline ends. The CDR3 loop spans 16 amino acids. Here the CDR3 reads CASSFPNGGSYNEQFF. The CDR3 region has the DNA TGTGCCAGCAGCTTCCCGAATGGGGGATCCTACAATGAGCAGTTCTTC.

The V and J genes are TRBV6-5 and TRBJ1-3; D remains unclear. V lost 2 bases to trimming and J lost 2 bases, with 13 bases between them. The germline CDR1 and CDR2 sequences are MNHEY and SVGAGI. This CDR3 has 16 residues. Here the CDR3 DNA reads TGTGCCAGCAGTTACAAGGGCCTCCAGGCTGGAAACACCATATATTTT. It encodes CASSYKGLQAGNTIYF.